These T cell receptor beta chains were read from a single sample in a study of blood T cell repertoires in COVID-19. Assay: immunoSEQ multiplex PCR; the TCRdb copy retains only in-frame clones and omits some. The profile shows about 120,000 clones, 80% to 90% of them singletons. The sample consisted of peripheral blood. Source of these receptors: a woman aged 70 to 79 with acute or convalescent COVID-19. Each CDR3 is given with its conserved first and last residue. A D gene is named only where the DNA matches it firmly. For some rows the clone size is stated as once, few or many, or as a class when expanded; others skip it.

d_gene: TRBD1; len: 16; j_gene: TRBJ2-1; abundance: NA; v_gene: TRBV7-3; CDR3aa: CASSLTSGGQVNEQFF; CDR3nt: TGTGCCAGCAGCTTAACCTCAGGGGGCCAAGTGAATGAGCAGTTCTTC
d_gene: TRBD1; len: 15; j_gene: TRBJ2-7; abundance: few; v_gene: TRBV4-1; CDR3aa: CASSPSLTGGDEQYF; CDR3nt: TGCGCCAGCAGCCCGTCCCTGACAGGGGGCGACGAGCAGTACTTC
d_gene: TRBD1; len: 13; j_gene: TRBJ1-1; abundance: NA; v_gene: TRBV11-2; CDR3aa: CASSPRQGGEAFF; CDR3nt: TGTGCCAGCAGCCCGCGACAGGGTGGTGAAGCTTTCTTT
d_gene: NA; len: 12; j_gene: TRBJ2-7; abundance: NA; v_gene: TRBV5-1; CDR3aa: CASSLVGSEQYF; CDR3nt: TGCGCCAGCAGCTTGGTGGGGAGCGAGCAGTACTTC
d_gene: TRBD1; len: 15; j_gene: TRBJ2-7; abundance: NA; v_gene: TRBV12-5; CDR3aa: CASGLYPQGAYEQYF; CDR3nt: TGTGCTAGTGGTTTGTACCCCCAGGGGGCCTACGAGCAGTACTTC
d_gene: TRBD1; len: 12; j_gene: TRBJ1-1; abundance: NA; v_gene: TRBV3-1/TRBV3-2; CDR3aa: CASSRDRAGAFF; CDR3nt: TGTGCCAGCAGCCGGGACAGGGCGGGAGCTTTCTTT
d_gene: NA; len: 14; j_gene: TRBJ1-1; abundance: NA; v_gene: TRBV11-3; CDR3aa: CASSLYRVGTEAFF; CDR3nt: TGTGCCAGCAGCTTATACAGGGTGGGCACTGAAGCTTTCTTT
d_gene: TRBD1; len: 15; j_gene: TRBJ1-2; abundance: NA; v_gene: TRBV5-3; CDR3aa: CARSLVGQGANGYTF; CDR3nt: TGTGCCAGAAGCTTGGTGGGACAGGGGGCGAATGGCTACACCTTC
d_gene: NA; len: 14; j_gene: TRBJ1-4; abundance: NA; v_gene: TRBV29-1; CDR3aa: CSVEAVGRGEKLFF; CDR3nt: TGCAGCGTTGAAGCTGTAGGGAGGGGTGAAAAACTGTTTTTT
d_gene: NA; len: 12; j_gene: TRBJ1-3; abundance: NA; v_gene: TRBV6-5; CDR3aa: CASSHSGNTIYF; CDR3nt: TGTGCCAGCAGTCACTCTGGAAACACCATATATTTT
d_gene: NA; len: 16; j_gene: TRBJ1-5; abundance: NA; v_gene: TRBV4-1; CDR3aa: CASSQEFGGGNQPQHF; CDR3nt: TGCGCCAGCAGCCAAGAATTTGGGGGGGGCAATCAGCCCCAGCATTTT
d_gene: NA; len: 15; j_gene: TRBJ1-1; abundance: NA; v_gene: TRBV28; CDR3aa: CASSLAYDMNTEAFF; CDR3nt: TGTGCCAGCAGTTTAGCGTACGACATGAACACTGAAGCTTTCTTT
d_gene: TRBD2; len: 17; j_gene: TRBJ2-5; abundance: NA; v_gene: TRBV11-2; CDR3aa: CASSNGWTGGQAETQYF; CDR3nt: TGTGCCAGCAGCAACGGATGGACGGGGGGGCAGGCAGAGACCCAGTACTTC
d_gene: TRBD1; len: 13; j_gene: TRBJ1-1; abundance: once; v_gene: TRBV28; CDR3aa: CASRGAPTGKAFF; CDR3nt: TGTGCCAGCAGAGGGGCCCCGACAGGGAAAGCTTTCTTT
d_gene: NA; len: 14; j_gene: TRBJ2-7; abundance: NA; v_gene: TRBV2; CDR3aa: CASSAPARGYEQYF; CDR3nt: TGTGCCAGCAGTGCCCCGGCCAGGGGCTACGAGCAGTACTTC
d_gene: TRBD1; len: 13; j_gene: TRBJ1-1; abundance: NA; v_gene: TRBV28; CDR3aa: CASSWGTGRGAFF; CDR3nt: TGTGCCAGCAGCTGGGGGACAGGGAGGGGAGCTTTCTTT
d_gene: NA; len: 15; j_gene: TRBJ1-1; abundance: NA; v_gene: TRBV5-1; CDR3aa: CASSLAGGFDTEAFF; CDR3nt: TGCGCCAGCAGCTTGGCCGGGGGGTTCGACACTGAAGCTTTCTTT
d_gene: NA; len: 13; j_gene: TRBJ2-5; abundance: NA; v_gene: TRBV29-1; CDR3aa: CSVERENQETQYF; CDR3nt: TGCAGCGTTGAAAGGGAGAACCAAGAGACCCAGTACTTC
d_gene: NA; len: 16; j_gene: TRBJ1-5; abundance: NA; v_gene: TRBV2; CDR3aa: CASSDGEALSSQPQHF; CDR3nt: TGTGCCAGCAGTGATGGGGAGGCGCTCTCGAGTCAGCCCCAGCATTTT
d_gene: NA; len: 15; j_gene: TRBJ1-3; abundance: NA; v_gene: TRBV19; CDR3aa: CASSLQGFQGNTIYF; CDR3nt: TGTGCCAGTAGTCTCCAGGGATTTCAAGGAAACACCATATATTTT
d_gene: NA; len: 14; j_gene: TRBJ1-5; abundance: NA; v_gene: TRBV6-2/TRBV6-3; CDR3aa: CASSLRQGNQPQHF; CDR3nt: TGTGCCAGCAGCCTCAGACAGGGCAATCAGCCCCAGCATTTT
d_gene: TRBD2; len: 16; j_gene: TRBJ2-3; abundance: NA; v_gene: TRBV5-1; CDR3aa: CASSFTTSGSTDTQYF; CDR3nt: TGCGCCAGCAGCTTTACAACTAGCGGGTCCACAGATACGCAGTATTTT
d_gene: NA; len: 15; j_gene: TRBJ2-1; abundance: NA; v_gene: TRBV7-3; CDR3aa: CASSLFGNSYNEQFF; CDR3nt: TGTGCCAGCAGCTTATTTGGCAACTCCTACAATGAGCAGTTCTTC
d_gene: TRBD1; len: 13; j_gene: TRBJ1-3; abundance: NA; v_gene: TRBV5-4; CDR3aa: CASSQDRASTIYF; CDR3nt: TGTGCCAGCAGCCAAGACAGGGCCAGCACCATATATTTT
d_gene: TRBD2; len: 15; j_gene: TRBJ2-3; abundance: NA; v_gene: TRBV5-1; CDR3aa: CASSLVAGGADTQYF; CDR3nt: TGCGCCAGCAGCTTGGTAGCGGGAGGGGCAGATACGCAGTATTTT
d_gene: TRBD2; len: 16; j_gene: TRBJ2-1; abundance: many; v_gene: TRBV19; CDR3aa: CASSIPGLAVTNEQFF; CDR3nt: TGTGCCAGTAGTATCCCTGGACTAGCGGTAACTAATGAGCAGTTCTTC
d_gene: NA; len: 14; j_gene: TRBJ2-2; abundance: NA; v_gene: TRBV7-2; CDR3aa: CASSYGEPTGELFF; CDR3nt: TGTGCCAGCAGTTACGGGGAGCCTACCGGGGAGCTGTTTTTT